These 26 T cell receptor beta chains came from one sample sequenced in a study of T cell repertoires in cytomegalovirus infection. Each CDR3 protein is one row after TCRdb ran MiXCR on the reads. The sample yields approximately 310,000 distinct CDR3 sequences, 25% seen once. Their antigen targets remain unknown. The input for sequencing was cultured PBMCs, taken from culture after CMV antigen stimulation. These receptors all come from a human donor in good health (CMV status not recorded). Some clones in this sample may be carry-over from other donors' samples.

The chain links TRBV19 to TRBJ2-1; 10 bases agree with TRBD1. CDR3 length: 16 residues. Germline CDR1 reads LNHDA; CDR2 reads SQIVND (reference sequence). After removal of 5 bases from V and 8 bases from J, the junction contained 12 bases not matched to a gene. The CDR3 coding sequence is TGTGCCAGTAGTCTTGGGTTTCTGGGGACAGGGGATGAGCAGTTCTTC. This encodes CASSLGFLGTGDEQFF.

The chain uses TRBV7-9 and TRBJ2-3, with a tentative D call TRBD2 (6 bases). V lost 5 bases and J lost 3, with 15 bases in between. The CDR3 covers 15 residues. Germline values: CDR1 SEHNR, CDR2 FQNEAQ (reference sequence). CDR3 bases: TGTGCCAGCAGCGCGCGGGGCCCCGGGACAGATACGCAGTATTTT. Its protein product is CASSARGPGTDTQYF.

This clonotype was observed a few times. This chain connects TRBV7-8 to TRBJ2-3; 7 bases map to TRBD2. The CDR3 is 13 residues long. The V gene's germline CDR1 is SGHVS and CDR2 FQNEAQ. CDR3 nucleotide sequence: TGTGCAGCCCTCGCGCGGGGGTCAGATACGCAGTATTTT. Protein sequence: CAALARGSDTQYF.

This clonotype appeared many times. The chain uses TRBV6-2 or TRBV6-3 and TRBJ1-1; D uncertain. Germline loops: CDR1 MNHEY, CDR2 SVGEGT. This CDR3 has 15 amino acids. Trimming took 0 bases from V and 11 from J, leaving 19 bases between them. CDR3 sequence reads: CASSYSTVPRADAFF. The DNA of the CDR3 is TGTGCCAGCAGTTACTCGACCGTGCCTCGAGCAGACGCTTTCTTT.

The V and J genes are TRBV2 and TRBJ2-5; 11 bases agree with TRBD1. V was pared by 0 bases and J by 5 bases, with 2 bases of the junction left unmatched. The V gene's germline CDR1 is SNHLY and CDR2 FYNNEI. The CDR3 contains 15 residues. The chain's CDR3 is CASSEADRGPETQYF. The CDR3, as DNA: TGTGCCAGCAGTGAAGCGGACAGGGGGCCGGAGACCCAGTACTTC.

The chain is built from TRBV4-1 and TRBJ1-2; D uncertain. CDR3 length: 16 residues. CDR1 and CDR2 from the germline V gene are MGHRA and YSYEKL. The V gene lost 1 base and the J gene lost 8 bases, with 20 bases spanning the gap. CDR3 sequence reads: CASSQVPTGSARGYTF. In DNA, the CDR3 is TGCGCCAGCAGCCAAGTCCCTACGGGTTCGGCGCGAGGCTACACCTTC.

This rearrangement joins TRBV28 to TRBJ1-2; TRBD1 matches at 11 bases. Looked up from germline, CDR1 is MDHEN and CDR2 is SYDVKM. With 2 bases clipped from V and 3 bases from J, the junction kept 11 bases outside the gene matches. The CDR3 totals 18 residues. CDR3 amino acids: CASSLRGTGGALHYGYTF. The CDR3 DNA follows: TGTGCCAGCAGTTTAAGGGGGACAGGGGGTGCCCTGCACTATGGCTACACCTTC.

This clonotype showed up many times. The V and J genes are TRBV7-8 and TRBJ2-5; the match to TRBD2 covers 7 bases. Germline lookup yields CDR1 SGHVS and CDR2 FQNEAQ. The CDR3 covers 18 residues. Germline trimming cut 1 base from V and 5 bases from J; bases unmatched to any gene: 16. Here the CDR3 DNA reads TGTGCCAGCAGCTTAGGGGGTAGCGGGCTCATTGGGGGGGAGACCCAGTACTTC. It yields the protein CASSLGGSGLIGGETQYF.

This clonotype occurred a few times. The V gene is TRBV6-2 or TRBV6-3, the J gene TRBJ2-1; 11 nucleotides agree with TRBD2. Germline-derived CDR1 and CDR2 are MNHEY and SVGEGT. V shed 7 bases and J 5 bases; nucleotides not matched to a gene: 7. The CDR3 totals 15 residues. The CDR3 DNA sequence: TGTGCCAGCAAGGGAGGGACTAGCGGAAACAATGAGCAGTTCTTC. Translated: CASKGGTSGNNEQFF.

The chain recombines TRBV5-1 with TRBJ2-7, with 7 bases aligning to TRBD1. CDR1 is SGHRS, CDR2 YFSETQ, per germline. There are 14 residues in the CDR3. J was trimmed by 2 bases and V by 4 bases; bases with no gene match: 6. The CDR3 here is CASSRSGQTYEQYF. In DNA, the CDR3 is TGCGCCAGCAGCAGATCGGGACAGACCTACGAGCAGTACTTC.

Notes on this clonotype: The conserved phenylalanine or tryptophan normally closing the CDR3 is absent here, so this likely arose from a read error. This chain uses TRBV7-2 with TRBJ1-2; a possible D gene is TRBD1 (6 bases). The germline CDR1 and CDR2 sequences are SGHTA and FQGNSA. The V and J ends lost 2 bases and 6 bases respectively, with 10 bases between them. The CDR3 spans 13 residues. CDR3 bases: TGTGCCAGCAGCTTATGGGGGGCCGATGGCTACACCCTC. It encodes CASSLWGADGYTL.

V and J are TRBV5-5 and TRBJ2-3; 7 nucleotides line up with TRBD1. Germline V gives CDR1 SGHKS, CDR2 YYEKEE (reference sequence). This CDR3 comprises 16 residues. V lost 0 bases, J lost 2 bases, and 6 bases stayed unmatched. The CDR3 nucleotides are TGTGCCAGCAGCTTGGCTCCAGGGACAGACACAGATACGCAGTATTTT. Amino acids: CASSLAPGTDTDTQYF.

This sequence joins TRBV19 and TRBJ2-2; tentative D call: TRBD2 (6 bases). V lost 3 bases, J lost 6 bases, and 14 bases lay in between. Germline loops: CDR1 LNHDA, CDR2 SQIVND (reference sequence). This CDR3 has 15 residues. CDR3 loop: CASSMALEGSGELFF. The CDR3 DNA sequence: TGTGCCAGTAGTATGGCGTTGGAGGGGTCCGGGGAGCTGTTTTTT.

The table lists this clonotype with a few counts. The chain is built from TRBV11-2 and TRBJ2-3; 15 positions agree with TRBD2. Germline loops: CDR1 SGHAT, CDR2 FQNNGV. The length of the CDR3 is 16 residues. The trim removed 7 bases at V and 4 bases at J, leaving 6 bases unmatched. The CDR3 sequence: CASKGTSGRKSDTQYF. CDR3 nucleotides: TGTGCCAGCAAGGGGACTAGCGGGAGGAAGTCAGATACGCAGTATTTT.

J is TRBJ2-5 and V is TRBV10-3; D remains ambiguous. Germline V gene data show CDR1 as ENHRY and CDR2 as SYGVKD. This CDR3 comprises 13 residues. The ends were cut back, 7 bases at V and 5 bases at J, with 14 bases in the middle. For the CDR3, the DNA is TGTGCCATCATGAAAAGGGAAGGCGAGACCCAGTACTTC. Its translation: CAIMKREGETQYF.

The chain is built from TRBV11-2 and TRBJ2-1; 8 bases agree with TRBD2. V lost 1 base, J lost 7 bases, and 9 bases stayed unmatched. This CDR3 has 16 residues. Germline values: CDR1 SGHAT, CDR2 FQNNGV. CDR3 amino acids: CASSLGGAGGRNEQFF. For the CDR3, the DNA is TGTGCCAGCAGCTTAGGGGGGGCGGGAGGAAGAAATGAGCAGTTCTTC.

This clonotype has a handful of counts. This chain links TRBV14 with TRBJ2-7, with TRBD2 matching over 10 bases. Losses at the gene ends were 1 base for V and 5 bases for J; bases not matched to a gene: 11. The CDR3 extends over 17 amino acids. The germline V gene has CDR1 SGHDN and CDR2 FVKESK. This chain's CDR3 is CASSQGRSSGSFDEQYF. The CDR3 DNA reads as TGTGCCAGCAGCCAAGGGCGGTCTAGCGGGAGTTTCGACGAGCAGTACTTC.

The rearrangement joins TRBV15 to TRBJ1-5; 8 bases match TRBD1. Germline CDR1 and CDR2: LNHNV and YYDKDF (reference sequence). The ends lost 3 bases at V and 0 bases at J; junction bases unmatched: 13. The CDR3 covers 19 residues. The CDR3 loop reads CATSSTYLPGGYSNQPQHF. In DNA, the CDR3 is TGTGCCACCAGCAGTACCTACTTACCAGGGGGCTATAGCAATCAGCCCCAGCATTTT.

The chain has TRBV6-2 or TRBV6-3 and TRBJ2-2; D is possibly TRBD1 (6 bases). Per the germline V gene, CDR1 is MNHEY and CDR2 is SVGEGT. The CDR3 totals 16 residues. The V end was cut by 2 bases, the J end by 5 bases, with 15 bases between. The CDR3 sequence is CASSYLTGSGTGELFF. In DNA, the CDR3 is TGTGCCAGCAGTTACCTTACAGGGTCGGGGACCGGGGAGCTGTTTTTT.

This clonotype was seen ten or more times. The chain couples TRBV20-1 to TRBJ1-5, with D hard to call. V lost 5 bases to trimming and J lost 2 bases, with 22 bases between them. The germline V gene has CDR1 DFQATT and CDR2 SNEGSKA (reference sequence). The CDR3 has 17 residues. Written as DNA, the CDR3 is TGCAGTGCTCCCGTGCTCCGACGGCCTGGGGGCAATCAGCCCCAGCATTTT. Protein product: CSAPVLRRPGGNQPQHF.

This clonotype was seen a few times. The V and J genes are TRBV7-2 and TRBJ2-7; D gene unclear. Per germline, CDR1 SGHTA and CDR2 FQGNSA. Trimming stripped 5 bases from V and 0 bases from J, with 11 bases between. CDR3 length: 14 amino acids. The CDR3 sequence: CASSLPSSSYEQYF. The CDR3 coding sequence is TGTGCCAGCAGCCTCCCCTCGAGCTCCTACGAGCAGTACTTC.

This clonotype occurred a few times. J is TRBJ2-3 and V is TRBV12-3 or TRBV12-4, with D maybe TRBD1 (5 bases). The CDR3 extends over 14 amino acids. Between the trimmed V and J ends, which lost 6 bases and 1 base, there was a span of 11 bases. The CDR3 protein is CASRLRGGTDTQYF. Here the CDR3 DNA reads TGTGCCAGCAGACTAAGGGGTGGCACAGATACGCAGTATTTT.

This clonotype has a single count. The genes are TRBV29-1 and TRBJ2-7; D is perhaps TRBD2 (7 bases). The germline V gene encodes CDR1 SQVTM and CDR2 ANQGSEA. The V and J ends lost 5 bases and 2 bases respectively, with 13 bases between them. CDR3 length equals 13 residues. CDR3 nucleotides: TGCAGCGTTTGGGAAGGGGGGGCCTACGAGCAGTACTTC. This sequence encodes CSVWEGGAYEQYF.

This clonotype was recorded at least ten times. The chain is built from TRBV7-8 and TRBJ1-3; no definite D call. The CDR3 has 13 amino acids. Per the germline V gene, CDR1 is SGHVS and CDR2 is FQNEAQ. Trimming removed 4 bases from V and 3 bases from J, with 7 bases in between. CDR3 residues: CASSSLFGNTIYF. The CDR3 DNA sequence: TGTGCCAGCAGCTCCCTCTTTGGAAACACCATATATTTT.

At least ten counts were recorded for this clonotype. This CDR3 is CASRPDSHQETQYF. The CDR3 DNA sequence: TGTGCCAGCCGACCAGACAGTCACCAAGAGACCCAGTACTTC. This chain joins TRBV7-9 and TRBJ2-5, with D possibly matching TRBD1 (5 bases). The V gene lost 8 bases and the J gene lost 0 bases, with 13 bases spanning the gap. CDR1 SEHNR and CDR2 FQNEAQ come from the germline V gene (reference sequence). This CDR3 is built from 14 residues.

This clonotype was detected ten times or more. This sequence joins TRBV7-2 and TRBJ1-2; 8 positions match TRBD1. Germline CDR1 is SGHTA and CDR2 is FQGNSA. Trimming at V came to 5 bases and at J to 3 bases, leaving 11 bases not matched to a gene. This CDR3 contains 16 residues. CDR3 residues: CASSQGGTGAHYGYTF. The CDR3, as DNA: TGTGCCAGCAGCCAAGGAGGGACAGGAGCCCACTATGGCTACACCTTC.